This T cell receptor (beta chain) was captured in a study of cytomegalovirus exposure and HLA in healthy donors. At the level of the study: Most donors, 70% to 85% of a few hundred genotyped, fell in the Caucasian-associated ancestry cluster. Study-level findings and limits: Upon later analysis, HLA-associated TCR beta chains proved more clonally expanded than other, equally common chains. Analysis was carried out at a later point, and it linked a missense DCLRE1C variant to TCR beta V- and J-gene trimming. Some V segments could not be told apart, so they were left out, TRBV6-2 and TRBV6-3 among them.

This clone was found a few times. Its antigen is unknown. V was clipped by 0 bases and J by 8 bases, with 11 bases between them. The CDR3 has 14 residues. Germline V gene lookup returns CDR1 KGHSH and CDR2 LQKENI. Amplification used 60 Vbeta primers and 13 Jbeta primers. TCRdb's copy holds only in-frame clones and misses some; the assay was immunoSEQ multiplex PCR. Of about 160,000 clones listed, 70% are singletons. The TCR comes from a man younger than 30 in good health and CMV-seropositive. The J gene is TRBJ2-1, the V gene TRBV18; tentatively, D is TRBD1 (5 bases). The sequenced material came from PBMCs. The CDR3, as DNA: TGTGCCAGCTCACCACCGGGGCAGTACCATGAGCAGTTCTTC. Encoded protein: CASSPPGQYHEQFF. The full variable domain, its missing parts supplied by reference TRBV18 and TRBJ2-1, is NAGVMQNPRHLVRRRGQEARLRCSPMKGHSHVYWYRQLPEEGLKFMVYLQKENIIDESGMPKERFSAEFPKEGPSILRIQQVVRGDSAAYFCASSPPGQYHEQFFGPGTRLTVL.